This T cell receptor (beta chain) was sequenced during a study of blood T cell repertoires in COVID-19. Study information: Samples representing acute and convalescent COVID-19 were sourced from the United States, Italy and Spain. Nucleic acid was either cDNA or gDNA, and it came from T cells, B-cell-depleted T cells, or PBMCs.

The CDR3 covers 14 residues. V shed 0 bases, J shed 12 bases, and the junction held 6 bases outside the gene matches. Germline CDR1 MNHEY, CDR2 SVGAGI. The authors' processing: Estimates of nucleated cell counts were drawn from the amplification of reference gene primers. Method: immunoSEQ multiplex PCR; TCRdb's copy keeps in-frame clones and lacks some. That table supplies the V and J calls and clone size; D and trimming were determined from the DNA. The repertoire holds tens of thousands of clones, around 81% seen once, with approximately 40% in the top ten. The clonotype comes from a man older than 75 with acute or convalescent COVID-19. Sample: peripheral blood. The chain carries TRBV6-5 and TRBJ1-1; 11 nucleotides agree with TRBD1. The CDR3 DNA sequence: TGTGCCAGCAGTTACTCCGGACAGGGGGCGCGATCTTTCTTT. Its translation is CASSYSGQGARSFF.